This record looks at one T cell receptor (beta chain) sequence and its context. Antigen: not known. The CDR3 loop spans 16 amino acids. V shed 0 bases and J 6 bases; nucleotides not matched to a gene: 8. Germline V lookup: CDR1 SGHRS, CDR2 YFSETQ. The source of the sample is a study of blood T cells in healthy people across ages. About the research overall: The capture of about one barcoded beta molecule per two T cells was achieved by template switching.

Study-level results: Estimates drawn from one million T cells were deemed to understate diversity.

Sample-barcoded 5' priming and a J-beta primer mix drove a second PCR of roughly 7 to 11 cycles. In TCRdb, the 5' RACE reads were re-called with MiXCR into one record per CDR3 protein. Of 1.4 million to 1.5 million distinct CDR3 sequences in the sample, roughly 45% are singletons; the top ten hold 7.9%. About 10 milliliters was the volume of peripheral blood drawn from each donor. Material: blood. V usage is TRBV5-1 and J usage is TRBJ2-2, with 7 bases fitting TRBD1. The clonotype originates from a woman between 18 and 29 years old in good health. CDR3 sequence: CASSLGQGILSGELFF. The CDR3 nucleotides read TGCGCCAGCAGCTTGGGACAGGGTATTCTCTCCGGGGAGCTGTTTTTT.